This T cell receptor beta chain was documented in a study of blood T cell repertoires in COVID-19. Per germline, CDR1 MNHEY and CDR2 SMNVEV (reference sequence). With V trimmed by 2 bases and J by 6 bases, 3 bases remained unmatched. The length of the CDR3 is 14 residues. TCRdb keeps only in-frame clones here, not all; method: immunoSEQ multiplex PCR. The top ten hold 1% of the sample, which has about 310,000 clones, 80% to 90% seen once. A note on this clone: Other nucleotide sequences in the sample specify the same CDR3.

The J gene is TRBJ2-2, the V gene TRBV27, with 7 bases aligning to TRBD1. The source of this sequence is a man over 45 with active or convalescent COVID-19. The specimen was peripheral blood. The CDR3 spells CASSLRQGSGELFF. In nucleotides, the CDR3 is TGTGCCAGCAGTTTAAGACAGGGATCCGGGGAGCTGTTTTTT.